The T cell receptor beta chain described here comes from a study of cytomegalovirus exposure and HLA in healthy donors. Study context: The 120 validation repertoires, a later analysis reported, used the same platform as the approximately 700 first-cohort repertoires.

Method: immunoSEQ multiplex PCR; TCRdb's copy keeps in-frame clones and lacks some. The sample consists of about 73,000 clones, about 90% of them appearing once. For this clone: Its antigen is not identified.

Study-wide results and caveats: The study found most TCR sequences rare, yet found some public TCRs in many donors. Among the CMV-associated chains, a few were confirmed in vitro as specific for CMV antigens. According to a subsequent analysis, TCR clusters identified in the first cohort showed a tendency to co-occur across the approximately 110 validation repertoires.

This clonotype was obtained from a woman younger than 35 in good health and CMV-seropositive. The sample consisted of PBMCs.

CDR3 residues: CASRGQGSSPLHF. The CDR3 DNA reads TGCGCCAGCCGGGGACAGGGTAGTTCACCCCTCCACTTT. The rearrangement links TRBV4-1 to TRBJ1-6, with 9 bases lining up with TRBD1. The CDR3 is 13 residues long. Germline V CDR1 and CDR2: MGHRA, YSYEKL. The ends lost 8 bases at V and 9 bases at J; junction bases unmatched: 5.